This entry lists 17 T cell receptor beta chains sequenced from one sample in a study of identical twins. One entry per CDR3 protein, called by TCRdb with MiXCR from the 5' RACE reads. The table shows 700,000 to 950,000 distinct CDR3 sequences, with roughly an eighth occurring only once. The same data also went into a second study, on yellow fever vaccine responses in identical twins.

Sequenced sample: PBMCs. The receptors were gathered from a young woman in good health.

This clonotype was counted between two and nine times. The chain couples TRBV6-5 to TRBJ2-7, with D possibly called TRBD1 or TRBD2 (5 bases each). The CDR3 contains 13 residues. V shed 2 bases and J shed 5 bases, with 10 bases lying between them. The germline V gene has CDR1 MNHEY and CDR2 SVGAGI. DNA of the CDR3: TGTGCCAGCAGTTACACCCTGGGGGACGAGCAGTACTTC. Its protein is CASSYTLGDEQYF.

This clonotype was observed many times. The chain uses TRBV9 and TRBJ1-2; possibly TRBD1 for D (6 bases). Trimming removed 9 bases from V and 8 bases from J, with 20 bases in between. Germline CDR1 is SGDLS and CDR2 is YYNGEE. The CDR3 runs 13 residues. CDR3 amino acids: CATKTGGAGGYTF. The CDR3 DNA follows: TGTGCCACGAAAACCGGGGGGGCCGGCGGCTACACCTTC.

This clonotype was recorded a few times. The chain combines TRBV29-1 with TRBJ2-1; the D gene is possibly TRBD1 (6 bases). This CDR3 contains 14 residues. Germline CDR1 reads SQVTM; CDR2 reads ANQGSEA. V was trimmed by 6 bases and J by 9 bases, leaving 21 bases between them. The CDR3 loop reads CSVRGGSLGSEQFF. The DNA of the CDR3 is TGCAGCGTCAGGGGTGGTAGCCTTGGTAGTGAGCAGTTCTTC.

The table lists this clonotype with many counts. This chain joins TRBV18 and TRBJ2-2; tentatively, D is TRBD2 (6 bases). CDR1 KGHSH and CDR2 LQKENI come from the germline V gene. The V end lost 4 bases, the J end lost 3 bases, and 21 bases lay between the germline ends. CDR3 length: 18 amino acids. The CDR3 spells CASSRYPSMQRDTGELFF. In DNA, the CDR3 is TGTGCCAGCTCACGGTACCCGAGCATGCAGCGGGACACCGGGGAGCTGTTTTTT.

The chain combines TRBV2 with TRBJ2-7; 12 bases align to TRBD2. CDR3 size: 16 residues. Germline assignment: CDR1 SNHLY and CDR2 FYNNEI. V trimming: 7 bases; J trimming: 10 bases; junction bases outside the gene matches: 17. This CDR3 reads CASTPKVTSGSRRQYF. The CDR3 bases are TGTGCCAGCACCCCCAAAGTGACTAGCGGGAGTCGGCGACAGTACTTC.

This clonotype has a count of ten or more. The chain is built from TRBV15 and TRBJ2-7; the D is unclear. Germline-derived CDR1 and CDR2 are LNHNV and YYDKDF (reference sequence). The CDR3 totals 13 residues. Trimming took 0 bases from V and 4 from J, leaving 7 bases between them. The CDR3 DNA reads TGTGCCACCAGCAGAGATCTAGTTTACGAGCAGTACTTC. It is translated as CATSRDLVYEQYF.

This clonotype has more than one count but fewer than ten. The rearrangement links TRBV6-2 or TRBV6-3 to TRBJ1-4, with TRBD1 as a possible D gene (5 bases). Looked up from germline, CDR1 is MNHEY and CDR2 is SVGEGT. The length of the CDR3 is 17 residues. V gave up 5 bases and J gave up 0 bases, with 16 bases separating them. As DNA, the CDR3 is TGTGCCAGCAGTCACCTCGTGACGGGGGCAACTAATGAAAAACTGTTTTTT. Protein product: CASSHLVTGATNEKLFF.

This clonotype turned up a few times. The chain employs TRBV24-1 and TRBJ2-5; TRBD1 aligns across 9 bases. The CDR3 loop spans 17 amino acids. CDR1 and CDR2 from the germline V gene are KGHDR and SFDVKD. V shed 2 bases and J 5 bases; nucleotides not matched to a gene: 11. In nucleotides, the CDR3 is TGTGCCACCAGTGATTGGGGACAGGGTCCGGGAGAGGAGACCCAGTACTTC. Translated, it gives CATSDWGQGPGEETQYF.

This clonotype was picked up a small number of times. V usage is TRBV19 and J usage is TRBJ1-2; 8 nucleotides align to TRBD1. V shed 7 bases, J shed 6 bases, and the junction held 7 bases outside the gene matches. The V gene's germline CDR1 is LNHDA and CDR2 SQIVND (reference sequence). This CDR3 is 13 amino acids long. The CDR3 region is CASTAGGVHGYTF. CDR3 nucleotides: TGTGCCAGTACCGCAGGGGGCGTTCATGGCTACACCTTC.

The chain joins TRBV7-9 to TRBJ2-1, with TRBD2 identical over 10 bases. The CDR3 covers 16 residues. V shed 4 bases and J 7 bases; nucleotides not matched to a gene: 10. The germline V gene encodes CDR1 SEHNR and CDR2 FQNEAQ (reference sequence). The CDR3 DNA follows: TGTGCCAGCAGCTCTGGACTAGCGGACTGGACAAATGAGCAGTTCTTC. It codes for CASSSGLADWTNEQFF.

This clonotype was recorded many times. A much larger clone differs by one base, so this may be a read error. The chain carries TRBV7-9 and TRBJ2-1; D ambiguous. V lost 7 bases and J lost 0, with 1 base in between. CDR1 SEHNR and CDR2 FQNEAQ come from the germline V gene (reference sequence). The CDR3 contains 11 residues. The CDR3 region is CASNSYNEQFF. CDR3 bases: TGTGCCAGCAACTCCTACAATGAGCAGTTCTTC.

This clonotype was recorded many times. In DNA, the CDR3 is TGTGCCAGCAGCTTAGCGTGGGGCAGCTCCTACAATGAGCAGTTCTTC. Translation gives CASSLAWGSSYNEQFF. The J gene is TRBJ2-1, the V gene TRBV7-9, with D possibly matching TRBD1 (5 bases). This CDR3 has 16 residues. Germline V gene sequence: CDR1 SEHNR, CDR2 FQNEAQ (reference sequence). Trimming stripped 0 bases from V and 0 bases from J, with 9 bases between.

The gene calls are TRBV2 and TRBJ1-2, with TRBD1 matching over 7 bases. CDR3 length equals 13 residues. Germline CDR1 is SNHLY and CDR2 is FYNNEI. V was clipped by 5 bases and J by 8 bases; unmatched bases: 8. CDR3 nucleotides: TGTGCCAGCAGTCGACAGGGTTTCGACGGCTACACCTTC. This sequence encodes CASSRQGFDGYTF.

This clonotype occurred a few times. V and J are TRBV21-1 and TRBJ2-7; the listed D gene, TRBD1, was not tested against the DNA. TRBV21-1 corresponds to a pseudogene. The CDR3 length is 14 residues. The CDR3 spells CASSRGRDIYEQYF. CDR3 bases: TGTGCCAGCAGCCGAGGCCGAGACATCTACGAGCAGTACTTC.

This clonotype was recorded at least ten times. J is TRBJ2-2 and V is TRBV28, with no clear D. The CDR3 totals 14 residues. The germline gives CDR1 MDHEN, CDR2 SYDVKM. Trimming removed 10 bases at V and 4 bases at J, with 16 bases between. CDR3 sequence: CAIRGDPPTGELFF. The DNA of the CDR3 is TGTGCCATCCGTGGGGATCCTCCCACCGGGGAGCTGTTTTTT.

This clonotype was detected many times. In DNA, the CDR3 is TGTGCCAGCAGTCCTCGGACGGAGAGCAATCAGCCCCAGCATTTT. As protein: CASSPRTESNQPQHF. This chain connects TRBV12-3 or TRBV12-4 to TRBJ1-5; no clear D. The V end was cut by 5 bases, the J end by 1 base, with 12 bases between. CDR3 length: 15 amino acids.

The CDR3 region is CSAREMGSAPTYEQYV. CDR3 in DNA: TGCAGTGCTAGAGAAATGGGATCAGCGCCTACCTACGAGCAGTACGTC. The chain carries TRBV20-1 and TRBJ2-7; D unresolved. The CDR3 extends over 16 amino acids. Germline V CDR1 and CDR2: DFQATT, SNEGSKA (reference sequence). V was pared by 0 bases and J by 2 bases, with 17 bases between.